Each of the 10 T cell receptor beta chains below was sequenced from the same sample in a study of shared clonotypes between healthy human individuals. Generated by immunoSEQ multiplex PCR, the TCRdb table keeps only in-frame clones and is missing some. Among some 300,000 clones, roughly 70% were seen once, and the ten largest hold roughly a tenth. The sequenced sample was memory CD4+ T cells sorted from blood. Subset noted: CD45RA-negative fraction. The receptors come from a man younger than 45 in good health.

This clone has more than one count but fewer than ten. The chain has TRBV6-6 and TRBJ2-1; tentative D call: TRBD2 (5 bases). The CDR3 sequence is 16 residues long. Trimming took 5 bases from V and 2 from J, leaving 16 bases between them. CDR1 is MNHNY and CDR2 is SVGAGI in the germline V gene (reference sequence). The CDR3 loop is CASSPTREITYNEQFF. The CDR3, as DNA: TGTGCCAGCAGTCCAACTCGGGAAATCACCTACAATGAGCAGTTCTTC.

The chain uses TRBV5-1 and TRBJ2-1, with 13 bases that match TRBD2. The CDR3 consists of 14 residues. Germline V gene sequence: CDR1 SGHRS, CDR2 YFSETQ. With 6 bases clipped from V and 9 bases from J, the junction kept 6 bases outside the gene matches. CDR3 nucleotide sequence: TGCGCCAGCATGGAACTAGCGGGAGGGGTTGAGCAGTTCTTC. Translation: CASMELAGGVEQFF.

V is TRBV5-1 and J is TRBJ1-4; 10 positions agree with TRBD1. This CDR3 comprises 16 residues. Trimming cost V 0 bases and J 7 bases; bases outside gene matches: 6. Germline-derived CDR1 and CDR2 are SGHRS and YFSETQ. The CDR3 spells CASSLGLGTGVEKLFF. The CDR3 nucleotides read TGCGCCAGCAGCTTGGGGTTGGGGACAGGGGTTGAAAAACTGTTTTTT.

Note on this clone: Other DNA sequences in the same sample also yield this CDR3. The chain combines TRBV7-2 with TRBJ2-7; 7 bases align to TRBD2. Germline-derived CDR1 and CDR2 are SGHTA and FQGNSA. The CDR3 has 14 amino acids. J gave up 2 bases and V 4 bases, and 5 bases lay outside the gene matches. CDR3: CASSSRLATYEQYF. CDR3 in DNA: TGTGCCAGCAGCTCTAGACTAGCTACCTACGAGCAGTACTTC.

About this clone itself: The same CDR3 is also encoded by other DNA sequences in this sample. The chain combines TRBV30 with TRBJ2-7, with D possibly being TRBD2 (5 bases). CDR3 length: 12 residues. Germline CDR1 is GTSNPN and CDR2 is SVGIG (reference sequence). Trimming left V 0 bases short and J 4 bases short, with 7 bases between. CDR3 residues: CAWSVSVYEQYF. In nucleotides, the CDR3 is TGTGCCTGGAGTGTTAGCGTGTACGAGCAGTACTTC.

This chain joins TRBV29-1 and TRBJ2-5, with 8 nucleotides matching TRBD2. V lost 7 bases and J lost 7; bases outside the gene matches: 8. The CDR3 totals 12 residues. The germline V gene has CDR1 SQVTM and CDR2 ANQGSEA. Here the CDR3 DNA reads TGCAGCGGATCCGGGGGGGGAGCGACCCAGTACTTC. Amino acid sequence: CSGSGGGATQYF.

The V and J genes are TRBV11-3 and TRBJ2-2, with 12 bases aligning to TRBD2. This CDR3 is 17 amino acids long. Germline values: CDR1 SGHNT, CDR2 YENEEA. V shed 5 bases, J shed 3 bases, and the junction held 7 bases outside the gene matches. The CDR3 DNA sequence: TGTGCCAGCAGCCCACCTAGCGGGAGGGCCGACACCGGGGAGCTGTTTTTT. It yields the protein CASSPPSGRADTGELFF.

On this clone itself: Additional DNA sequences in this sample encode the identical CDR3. The CDR3 reads CASSEPGQGYQPQHF. The CDR3 nucleotides read TGCGCCAGCAGTGAGCCTGGACAGGGTTATCAGCCCCAGCATTTT. V usage is TRBV10-2 and J usage is TRBJ1-5; 8 positions match TRBD1. Trimming at V came to 2 bases and at J to 5 bases, leaving 5 bases not matched to a gene. The CDR3 covers 15 residues. CDR1 is WSHSY, CDR2 SAAADI, per germline.

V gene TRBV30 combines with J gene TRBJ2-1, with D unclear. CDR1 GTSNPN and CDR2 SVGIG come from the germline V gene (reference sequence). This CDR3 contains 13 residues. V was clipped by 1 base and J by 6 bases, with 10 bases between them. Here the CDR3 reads CAWSETGVNEQFF. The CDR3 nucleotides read TGTGCCTGGAGTGAGACTGGGGTCAATGAGCAGTTCTTC. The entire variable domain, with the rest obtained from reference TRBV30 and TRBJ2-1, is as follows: SQTIHQWPATLVQPVGSPLSLECTVEGTSNPNLYWYRQAAGRGLQLLFYSVGIGQISSEVPQNLSASRPQDRQFILSSKKLLLSDSGFYLCAWSETGVNEQFFGPGTRLTVL.

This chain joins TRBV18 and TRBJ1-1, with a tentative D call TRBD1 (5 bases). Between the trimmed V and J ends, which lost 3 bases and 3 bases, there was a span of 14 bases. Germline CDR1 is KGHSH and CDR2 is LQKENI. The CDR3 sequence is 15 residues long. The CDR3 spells CASSPRGGVDTEAFF. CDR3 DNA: TGTGCCAGCTCACCCCGGGGAGGGGTTGACACTGAAGCTTTCTTT.